These 20 T cell receptor beta chains came from one sample sequenced in a study of cytomegalovirus exposure and HLA in healthy donors (dated by TCRdb to about 2017). Preparation of the library involved the immunoSEQ multiplex PCR assay. Held by TCRdb, this immuneACCESS table contains in-frame sequences only and omits some clones. Under half of the omission traces to an unresolved V gene where checked; the cause of the rest is unknown. The sample table shows about 130,000 clones, and approximately 92% are seen once. Less than 1.5% of the sample goes to the ten largest clones. Material for sequencing was PBMCs. Receptors were obtained from a woman aged 18 to 35 in good health and CMV-seronegative.

The V gene is TRBV6-1, the J gene TRBJ1-2; TRBD1 matches at 9 bases. Germline-derived CDR1 and CDR2 are MNHNS and SASEGT. J lost 6 bases, V lost 4 bases, and 9 bases had no gene match. The CDR3 length is 15 residues. The CDR3 nucleotides are TGTGCCAGCAGTGCATCCGGGACAGGGAGGAATGGCTACACCTTC. The encoded protein is CASSASGTGRNGYTF.

J is TRBJ2-3 and V is TRBV7-9; 7 nucleotides line up with TRBD1. CDR3 size: 14 residues. V lost 5 bases, J lost 2 bases, and 4 bases stayed unmatched. Germline V gene sequence: CDR1 SEHNR, CDR2 FQNEAQ (reference sequence). In DNA, the CDR3 is TGTGCCAGCAGCCTAGGGACAGTCACAGATACGCAGTATTTT. Encoded protein: CASSLGTVTDTQYF.

The V gene is TRBV27, the J gene TRBJ2-3; 13 bases align to TRBD2. Germline V lookup: CDR1 MNHEY, CDR2 SMNVEV (reference sequence). The CDR3 covers 18 residues. Trimming took 2 bases from V and 5 from J; bases not matched to a gene: 10. CDR3 coding DNA: TGTGCCAGCAGTTTAGTGGGGACTAGCGGGACCCTTGGAGATACGCAGTATTTT. It is translated as CASSLVGTSGTLGDTQYF.

This chain links TRBV15 with TRBJ1-5; D not resolved. Trimming shortened V by 7 bases and J by 0 bases, and 10 bases separated the two germline ends. Per the germline V gene, CDR1 is LNHNV and CDR2 is YYDKDF (reference sequence). The CDR3 has 14 amino acids. CDR3: CATMRSYSNQPQHF. CDR3 nucleotides: TGTGCCACCATGCGAAGTTATAGCAATCAGCCCCAGCATTTT.

This clone was observed once. The rearrangement links TRBV9 to TRBJ1-3; D not certain. The CDR3 has 15 residues. The ends were cut back, 3 bases at V and 0 bases at J, with 10 bases in the middle. The germline V gene encodes CDR1 SGDLS and CDR2 YYNGEE. DNA for the CDR3: TGTGCCAGCAGCGCAGATGGGCTCTCTGGAAACACCATATATTTT. This encodes CASSADGLSGNTIYF. The entire variable domain, with the rest obtained from reference TRBV9 and TRBJ1-3, is as follows: DSGVTQTPKHLITATGQRVTLRCSPRSGDLSVYWYQQSLDQGLQFLIQYYNGEERAKGNILERFSAQQFPDLHSELNLSSLELGDSALYFCASSADGLSGNTIYFGEGSWLTVV.

V usage is TRBV5-1 and J usage is TRBJ1-3, with D unclear. From germline, CDR1 is SGHRS and CDR2 YFSETQ. Between the trimmed V and J ends, which lost 4 bases and 0 bases, there was a span of 5 bases. The CDR3 length is 13 residues. CDR3 region: CASSRISGNTIYF. The CDR3 nucleotides read TGCGCCAGCAGCCGTATCTCTGGAAACACCATATATTTT.

The CDR3 loop is CASSLTSGRVRGEETQYF. The CDR3 DNA is TGCGCCAGCAGCCTGACTAGCGGGAGGGTGAGGGGAGAAGAGACCCAGTACTTC. The J gene is TRBJ2-5, the V gene TRBV4-1; 14 bases align to TRBD2. CDR3 size: 18 residues. Losses at the gene ends were 4 bases for V and 3 bases for J; bases not matched to a gene: 10. Germline-derived CDR1 and CDR2 are MGHRA and YSYEKL.

The CDR3 loop is CASSGVTDSNQPQHF. The CDR3 DNA is TGTGCCAGCAGTGGGGTCACAGATAGCAATCAGCCCCAGCATTTT. This chain connects TRBV2 to TRBJ1-5; D call uncertain. Trimming took off 4 bases at V and 0 bases at J, with 10 bases between the two ends. Germline V gene lookup returns CDR1 SNHLY and CDR2 FYNNEI. The CDR3 is 15 residues long.

The rearrangement joins TRBV2 to TRBJ2-1; 10 bases are shared with TRBD2. Unmatched junction bases numbered 7, after V lost 2 bases and J lost 9 bases. Germline V gene lookup returns CDR1 SNHLY and CDR2 FYNNEI. The CDR3 is 15 residues long. Written as DNA, the CDR3 is TGTGCCAGCAGTGAACAACTAGCGGGGTCCCGTGAGCAGTTCTTC. Its protein is CASSEQLAGSREQFF. The full variable domain, rest sourced from reference TRBV2 and TRBJ2-1, is EPEVTQTPSHQVTQMGQEVILRCVPISNHLYFYWYRQILGQKVEFLVSFYNNEISEKSEIFDDQFSVERPDGSNFTLKIRSTKLEDSAMYFCASSEQLAGSREQFFGPGTRLTVL.

The rearrangement links TRBV6-6 to TRBJ1-4; no firm D call. Germline V gene sequence: CDR1 MNHNY, CDR2 SVGAGI (reference sequence). V was clipped by 4 bases and J by 4 bases, with 7 bases between them. The CDR3 consists of 13 residues. The CDR3 is CASSLTVNEKLFF. CDR3 in DNA: TGTGCCAGCAGTTTAACAGTTAATGAAAAACTGTTTTTT.

The genes are TRBV23-1 and TRBJ2-7; maybe TRBD2 (5 bases). TRBV23-1 is labeled an ORF, and its function is uncertain. CDR3 length: 15 residues. Trimming removed 4 bases from V and 4 bases from J, with 17 bases in between. The CDR3: CASSRRRPEVYEQYV. The CDR3 coding sequence is TGCGCCAGCAGTCGGAGGCGACCCGAGGTTTACGAGCAGTACGTC.

V gene TRBV28 combines with J gene TRBJ2-6; the match to TRBD1 covers 8 bases. The germline V gene encodes CDR1 MDHEN and CDR2 SYDVKM. This CDR3 is built from 14 residues. V was pared by 5 bases and J by 12 bases, with 9 bases of the junction left unmatched. Here the CDR3 DNA reads TGTGCCAGCAGTACACAACAGGGGGTAACCGTCCTGACTTTC. Protein: CASSTQQGVTVLTF.

The chain couples TRBV7-2 to TRBJ1-5, with D perhaps matching TRBD1 (6 bases). CDR1 and CDR2 from the germline V gene are SGHTA and FQGNSA. The CDR3 sequence is 16 residues long. Deletions cut 5 bases from V and 4 bases from J, with 18 bases between. DNA for the CDR3: TGTGCCAGCAGCAAGACACGGACAGTAGAAAATCAGCCCCAGCATTTT. Encoded protein: CASSKTRTVENQPQHF. Together with reference TRBV7-2 and TRBJ1-5, the CDR3 gives the full variable domain: GAGVSQSPSNKVTEKGKDVELRCDPISGHTALYWYRQSLGQGLEFLIYFQGNSAPDKSGLPSDRFSAERTGGSVSTLTIQRTQQEDSAVYLCASSKTRTVENQPQHFGDGTRLSIL.

The chain is built from TRBV6-5 and TRBJ1-2; TRBD1 is a possible D gene (5 bases). CDR1 and CDR2 (germline): MNHEY, SVGAGI. The CDR3 is made up of 10 amino acids. With 7 bases removed from V and 7 bases from J, the gap between germline ends came to 7 bases. CDR3 coding DNA: TGTGCCAGCAAGGACATTGGCTACACCTTC. This codes for CASKDIGYTF.

This clone turned up a few times. The gene calls are TRBV2 and TRBJ2-7; 9 bases match TRBD2. Germline CDR1 SNHLY, CDR2 FYNNEI. The CDR3 loop spans 13 amino acids. Losses at the gene ends were 9 bases for V and 2 bases for J; bases not matched to a gene: 5. CDR3 nucleotides: TGTGCCAGGAGGACTAGCGCTGCCTACGAGCAGTACTTC. Protein: CARRTSAAYEQYF.

This chain connects TRBV18 to TRBJ1-5; D not certain. Trimming left V 3 bases short and J 0 bases short, with 15 bases between. From germline, CDR1 is KGHSH and CDR2 LQKENI. The CDR3 is 17 amino acids. CDR3 DNA sequence: TGTGCCAGCTCACCGACCCCCAGTGACATTAGCAATCAGCCCCAGCATTTT. Protein sequence: CASSPTPSDISNQPQHF.

Only one count was recorded for this clone. The genes are TRBV6-1 and TRBJ1-5; D perhaps matches TRBD1 (6 bases). V gave up 1 base and J gave up 1 base, with 11 bases separating them. CDR3 length: 16 amino acids. Per the germline V gene, CDR1 is MNHNS and CDR2 is SASEGT. Written as DNA, the CDR3 is TGTGCCAGCAGTGAAGGGGGGCAGTTAAGCAATCAGCCCCAGCATTTT. Protein sequence: CASSEGGQLSNQPQHF.

The chain uses TRBV19 and TRBJ2-5; perhaps TRBD2 as D (7 bases). The CDR3 spans 15 residues. Germline V lookup: CDR1 LNHDA, CDR2 SQIVND (reference sequence). Trimming removed 3 bases from V and 5 bases from J, with 16 bases in between. The CDR3 here is CASSMGRRGGETQYF. CDR3 DNA: TGTGCCAGTAGTATGGGTAGGAGGGGGGGTGAGACCCAGTACTTC. The whole variable domain, remainder taken from reference TRBV19 and TRBJ2-5, is DGGITQSPKYLFRKEGQNVTLSCEQNLNHDAMYWYRQDPGQGLRLIYYSQIVNDFQKGDIAEGYSVSREKKESFPLTVTSAQKNPTAFYLCASSMGRRGGETQYFGPGTRLLVL.

The chain has TRBV30 and TRBJ1-1, with D possibly TRBD1 on 5 matching bases. The CDR3 has 13 residues. V lost 2 bases to trimming and J lost 4 bases, with 11 bases between them. Germline CDR1 reads GTSNPN; CDR2 reads SVGIG (reference sequence). The CDR3 region is CAWSSTGGTEAFF. In DNA, the CDR3 is TGTGCCTGGAGTTCTACGGGGGGCACTGAAGCTTTCTTT.

With regard to this clone: The conserved closing phenylalanine or tryptophan is absent in this CDR3, likely reflecting a read error. The DNA is left out, because the CDR3 cannot be placed on it with certainty; the CDR3 is given as TCRdb lists it. The J gene is TRBJ1-1, the V gene TRBV6-4. The CDR3 is 10 amino acids in total, end residues counted. Germline CDR1 and CDR2: MRHNA and SNTAGT. CDR3 region: CATRESSPGS.